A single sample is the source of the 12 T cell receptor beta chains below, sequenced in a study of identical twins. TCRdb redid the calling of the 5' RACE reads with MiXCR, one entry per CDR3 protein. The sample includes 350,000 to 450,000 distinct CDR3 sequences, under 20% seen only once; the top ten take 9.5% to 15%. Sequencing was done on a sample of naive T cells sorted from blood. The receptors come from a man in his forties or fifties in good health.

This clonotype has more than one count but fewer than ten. This CDR3 is CASSLGTGGPYEQYF. As DNA, the CDR3 is TGTGCCAGCAGCCTCGGGACAGGGGGCCCGTACGAGCAGTACTTC. V usage is TRBV7-8 and J usage is TRBJ2-7; 12 bases are shared with TRBD1. This CDR3 has 15 residues. The trim removed 5 bases at V and 4 bases at J, leaving 6 bases unmatched. CDR1 is SGHVS and CDR2 is FQNEAQ in the germline V gene. The complete variable domain, with remaining parts taken from reference TRBV7-8 and TRBJ2-7, reads GAGVSQSPRYKVAKRGQDVALRCDPISGHVSLFWYQQALGQGPEFLTYFQNEAQLDKSGLPSDRFFAERPEGSVSTLKIQRTQQEDSAVYLCASSLGTGGPYEQYFGPGTRLTVT.

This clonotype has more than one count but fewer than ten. The CDR3 nucleotides read TGTGCCAGCAGTAGTTGGGGGGCGCAGCCCCAGCATTTT. Translating it yields CASSSWGAQPQHF. This rearrangement joins TRBV25-1 to TRBJ1-5, with D possibly TRBD1 on 6 matching bases. Germline values: CDR1 MGHDK, CDR2 SYGVNS. The CDR3 extends over 13 amino acids. With 5 bases removed from V and 7 bases from J, the gap between germline ends came to 12 bases.

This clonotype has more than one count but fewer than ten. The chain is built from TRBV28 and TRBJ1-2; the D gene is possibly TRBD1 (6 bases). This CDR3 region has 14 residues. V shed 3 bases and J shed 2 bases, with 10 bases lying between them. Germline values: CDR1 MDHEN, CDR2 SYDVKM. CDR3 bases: TGTGCCAGCAGTTTCGGCCAGGGGAACTATGGCTACACCTTC. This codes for CASSFGQGNYGYTF.

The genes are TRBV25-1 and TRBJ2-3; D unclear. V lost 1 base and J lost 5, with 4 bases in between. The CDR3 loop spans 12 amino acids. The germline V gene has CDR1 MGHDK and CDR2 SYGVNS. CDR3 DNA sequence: TGTGCCAGCAGTGAATTCAGAGATACGCAGTATTTT. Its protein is CASSEFRDTQYF. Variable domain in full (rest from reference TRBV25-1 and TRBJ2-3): EADIYQTPRYLVIGTGKKITLECSQTMGHDKMYWYQQDPGMELHLIHYSYGVNSTEKGDLSSESTVSRIRTEHFPLTLESARPSHTSQYLCASSEFRDTQYFGPGTRLTVL.

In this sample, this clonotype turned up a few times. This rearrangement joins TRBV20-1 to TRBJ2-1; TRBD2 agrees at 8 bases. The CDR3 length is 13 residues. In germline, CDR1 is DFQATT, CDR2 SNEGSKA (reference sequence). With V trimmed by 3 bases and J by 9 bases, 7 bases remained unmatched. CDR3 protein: CSASRGGGTEQFF. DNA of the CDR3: TGCAGTGCTAGTAGGGGCGGGGGGACTGAGCAGTTCTTC.

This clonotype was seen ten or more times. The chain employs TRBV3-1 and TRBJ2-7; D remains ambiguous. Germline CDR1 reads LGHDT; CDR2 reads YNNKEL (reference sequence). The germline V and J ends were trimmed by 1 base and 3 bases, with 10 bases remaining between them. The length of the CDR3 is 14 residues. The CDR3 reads CASSQVRADYEQYF. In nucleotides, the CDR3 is TGTGCCAGCAGCCAAGTACGGGCAGACTACGAGCAGTACTTC.

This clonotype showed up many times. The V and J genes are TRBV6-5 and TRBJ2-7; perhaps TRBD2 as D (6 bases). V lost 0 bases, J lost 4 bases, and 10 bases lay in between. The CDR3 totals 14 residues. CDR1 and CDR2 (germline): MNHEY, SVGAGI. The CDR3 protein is CASSYSNGGYEQYF. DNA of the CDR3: TGTGCCAGCAGTTACTCGAACGGGGGATACGAGCAGTACTTC.

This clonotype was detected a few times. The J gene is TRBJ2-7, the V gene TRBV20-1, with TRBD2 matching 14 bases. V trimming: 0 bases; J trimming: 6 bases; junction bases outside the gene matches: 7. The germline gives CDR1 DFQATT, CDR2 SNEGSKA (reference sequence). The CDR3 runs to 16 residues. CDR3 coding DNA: TGCAGTGCTAGAGATATCAGGACTAGCGGGAGGTTCGAGCAGTACTTC. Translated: CSARDIRTSGRFEQYF.

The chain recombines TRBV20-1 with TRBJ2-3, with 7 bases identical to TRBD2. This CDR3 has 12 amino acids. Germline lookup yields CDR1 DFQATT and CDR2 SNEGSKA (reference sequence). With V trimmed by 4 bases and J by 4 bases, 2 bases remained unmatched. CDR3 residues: CSANGGSDTQYF. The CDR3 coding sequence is TGCAGTGCTAACGGGGGGTCAGATACGCAGTATTTT.

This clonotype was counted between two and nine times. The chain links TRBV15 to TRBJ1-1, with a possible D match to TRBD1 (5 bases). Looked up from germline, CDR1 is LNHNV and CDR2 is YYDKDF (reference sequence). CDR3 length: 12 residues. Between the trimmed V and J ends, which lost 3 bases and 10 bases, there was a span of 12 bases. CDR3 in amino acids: CATSRGGVGAFF. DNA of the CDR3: TGTGCCACCAGCAGGGGGGGGGTTGGAGCTTTCTTT.

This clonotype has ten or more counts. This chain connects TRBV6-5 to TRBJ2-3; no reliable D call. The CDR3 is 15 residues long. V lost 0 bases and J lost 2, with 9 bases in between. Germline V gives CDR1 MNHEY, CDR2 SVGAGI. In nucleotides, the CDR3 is TGTGCCAGCAGTTACTCGTCAGCGCCCACAGATACGCAGTATTTT. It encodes CASSYSSAPTDTQYF.

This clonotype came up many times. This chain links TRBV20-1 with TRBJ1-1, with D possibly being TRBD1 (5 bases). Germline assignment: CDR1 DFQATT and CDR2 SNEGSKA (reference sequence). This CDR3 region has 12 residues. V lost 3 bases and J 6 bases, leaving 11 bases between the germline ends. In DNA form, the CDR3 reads TGCAGTGCTAGGGGCCAGGGATCTGAAGCTTTCTTT. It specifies CSARGQGSEAFF.